This passage covers 6 T cell receptor beta chains from one sample sequenced in a study of T-cell memory formation after mild COVID-19 (dated by TCRdb to the early 2020s). Libraries were prepared through 5' RACE. Sequencing used an Illumina NovaSeq 6000. In TCRdb, the public reads were trimmed at Q25 with fastp and aligned with MiXCR, with productive beta chains retained. One record per CDR3 amino acid sequence lists the most common genes and DNA. The sample profile shows 150,000 to 200,000 distinct CDR3 sequences; 15% to 20% of them were found once. Roughly 2.1% of the sample goes to the ten largest clones. Sequencing used PBMCs or a T cell subset sorted from them (not recorded which). The source is an adult woman who had mild COVID-19 (a few samples of this study predate the infection). The sample titles of this study are shuffled in the database, so cell type and time point are left out; the donor was told from shared clones.

This clonotype was seen only a few times. The chain joins TRBV7-9 to TRBJ2-1; D is possibly TRBD2 (6 bases). The CDR3 has 16 amino acids. V was clipped by 1 base and J by 4 bases, with 14 bases between them. CDR1 and CDR2 from the germline V gene are SEHNR and FQNEAQ (reference sequence). This CDR3 is CASSLGRRARYNEQFF. In DNA, the CDR3 is TGTGCCAGCAGCTTAGGTAGGAGGGCGCGGTACAATGAGCAGTTCTTC.

The chain joins TRBV5-5 to TRBJ2-6, with D perhaps TRBD2 (5 bases). Germline V CDR1 and CDR2: SGHKS, YYEKEE (reference sequence). CDR3 length equals 15 residues. V was pared by 6 bases and J by 4 bases, with 14 bases between. CDR3 sequence (DNA): TGTGCCAGCAACAACGGGGATCCCGGGGCCAACGTCCTGACTTTC. Its translation is CASNNGDPGANVLTF.

This clonotype was seen a few times. The J gene is TRBJ2-7, the V gene TRBV6-5, with a tentative D call TRBD2 (6 bases). The germline V gene has CDR1 MNHEY and CDR2 SVGAGI. This CDR3 contains 15 residues. Trimming cost V 2 bases and J 2 bases, with 13 bases left between them. CDR3 nucleotide sequence: TGTGCCAGCAGTTACAGATTTCCGGGGGCCTACGAGCAGTACTTC. This codes for CASSYRFPGAYEQYF.

J is TRBJ1-1 and V is TRBV20-1; perhaps TRBD1 as D (6 bases). The CDR3 is 15 residues long. The germline V gene encodes CDR1 DFQATT and CDR2 SNEGSKA (reference sequence). V lost 6 bases to trimming and J lost 0 bases, with 17 bases between them. CDR3 sequence: CSATGRGRLNTEAFF. CDR3 DNA: TGCAGTGCAACCGGAAGGGGGAGGTTGAACACTGAAGCTTTCTTT.

This clonotype has just a few counts. This chain links TRBV6-2 or TRBV6-3 with TRBJ1-2; 9 bases map to TRBD1. This CDR3 comprises 13 residues. V was clipped by 4 bases and J by 10 bases; unmatched bases: 7. CDR1 and CDR2 from the germline V gene are MNHEY and SVGEGT. This CDR3 reads CASSSRTGVDYTF. Written as DNA, the CDR3 is TGTGCCAGCAGTTCTCGGACAGGGGTGGACTACACCTTC.

CDR3 nucleotides: TGCGCCAGCAGCTTGGTTAGCGGGGGGCTGACAGATACGCAGTATTTT. This encodes CASSLVSGGLTDTQYF. The chain couples TRBV5-1 to TRBJ2-3; 10 positions match TRBD2. Germline V gene sequence: CDR1 SGHRS, CDR2 YFSETQ. This CDR3 spans 16 amino acids. The V gene end was trimmed by 0 bases and the J gene end by 3 bases; junction bases not matched to a gene: 4.